This is a list of T cell receptor beta chains from one sample in a study of CD8+CD57+ T cells in acquired aplastic anemia. MiXCR, applied by TCRdb to the reads, yields one record per CDR3 protein. The sample includes 100,000 to 150,000 distinct CDR3 sequences, less than 45% seen only once; the top ten take over 6.5%. The sequenced sample consisted of sorted CD4+, CD8+, or CD8+CD57+ T cells (not recorded which) from PBMCs. The receptor source for this set is a human donor in good health, serving as a control. CDR3s include the opening cysteine and the closing phenylalanine or tryptophan. Fields, in order: CDR3 DNA, CDR3 protein, CDR3 length, clone size, V gene, D gene, J gene. The D gene is left open where the match is weak. Clone size is not always given. Where it is, it says once, few, many or a class for expanded clones.

cdr3_nt: TGCAGTGCTAGCCCAGCGGGGGGCCTTTCCTACGAGCAGTACTTC
cdr3_aa: CSASPAGGLSYEQYF
cdr3_length: 15
clone_size: once
v_call: TRBV20-1
d_call: TRBD2
j_call: TRBJ2-7

cdr3_nt: TGTGCCACCAGCAGGGGAACAGCTCGGAACGAGCAGTACTTC
cdr3_aa: CATSRGTARNEQYF
cdr3_length: 14
clone_size: many
v_call: TRBV15
d_call: .
j_call: TRBJ2-7

cdr3_nt: TGTGCCAGCAGGACCTCGACGGGGGGGAACACTGAAGCTTTCTTT
cdr3_aa: CASRTSTGGNTEAFF
cdr3_length: 15
clone_size: many
v_call: TRBV7-2
d_call: .
j_call: TRBJ1-1

cdr3_nt: TGTGCCAGCTCACCACGGACAGCTAATGAAAAACTGTTTTTT
cdr3_aa: CASSPRTANEKLFF
cdr3_length: 14
clone_size: many
v_call: TRBV18
d_call: .
j_call: TRBJ1-4

cdr3_nt: TGCGCCAGCAGCCAAACGAGGGACACTGAAGCTTTCTTT
cdr3_aa: CASSQTRDTEAFF
cdr3_length: 13
clone_size: once
v_call: TRBV2
d_call: .
j_call: TRBJ1-1

cdr3_nt: TGCAGCGTTTGCCAGGGGGCCGGCACTGAAGCTTTCTTT
cdr3_aa: CSVCQGAGTEAFF
cdr3_length: 13
clone_size: many
v_call: TRBV29-1
d_call: TRBD1
j_call: TRBJ1-1

cdr3_nt: TGCGCCAGCAGCTTGCGGGGGTCAGAGTCACCCCTCCACTTT
cdr3_aa: CASSLRGSESPLHF
cdr3_length: 14
clone_size: many
v_call: TRBV5-1
d_call: .
j_call: TRBJ1-6

cdr3_nt: TGTGCCAGCAGCTTCAATGTTTTGAGTGCAACTAATGAAAAACTGTTTTTT
cdr3_aa: CASSFNVLSATNEKLFF
cdr3_length: 17
clone_size: many
v_call: TRBV11-2
d_call: .
j_call: TRBJ1-4

cdr3_nt: TGTGCCAGCAGCCCAAGCGGGGGGGACTATGAGCAGTTCTTC
cdr3_aa: CASSPSGGDYEQFF
cdr3_length: 14
clone_size: many
v_call: TRBV7-9
d_call: TRBD2
j_call: TRBJ2-1

cdr3_nt: TGTGCCAGCAGTGAACTAGCGCTAGCAGCGGAGACCCAGTACTTC
cdr3_aa: CASSELALAAETQYF
cdr3_length: 15
clone_size: medium-sized
v_call: TRBV2
d_call: .
j_call: TRBJ2-5

cdr3_nt: TGTGCCACCAGGGAAGACGCGGTCCTCCAAGAGACCCAGTACTTC
cdr3_aa: CATREDAVLQETQYF
cdr3_length: 15
clone_size: .
v_call: TRBV15
d_call: .
j_call: TRBJ2-5

cdr3_nt: TGCAGTGCTAGAGTGCTTGGAAATCAAGAGACCCAGTACTTC
cdr3_aa: CSARVLGNQETQYF
cdr3_length: 14
clone_size: many
v_call: TRBV20-1
d_call: .
j_call: TRBJ2-5

cdr3_nt: TGCGCCAGCAGTGACGAACTAGCGGTCACGAGCCAAGAGACCCAGTACTTC
cdr3_aa: CASSDELAVTSQETQYF
cdr3_length: 17
clone_size: .
v_call: TRBV10-2
d_call: TRBD2
j_call: TRBJ2-5

cdr3_nt: TGTGCCAGCAGCCGACGTAGGGGAGTTATAGCTTTCTTT
cdr3_aa: CASSRRRGVIAFF
cdr3_length: 13
clone_size: many
v_call: TRBV12-3/TRBV12-4
d_call: .
j_call: TRBJ1-1

cdr3_nt: TGTGCCAGCAGCTTGGTGCGGCTAGCGAACACAGATACGCAGTATTTT
cdr3_aa: CASSLVRLANTDTQYF
cdr3_length: 16
clone_size: few
v_call: TRBV5-6
d_call: .
j_call: TRBJ2-3